This T cell receptor beta chain was observed in a study of shared clonotypes between healthy human individuals (dated by TCRdb to about 2020). Describing the broader study: Two women and three men aged 18 to 49 years were included in the cohort. For each donor, CD4 naive and CD4 memory were each run on three plates, CD8 naive on two plates, and CD8 memory on one plate. The study deeply sequenced blood TCR repertoires of several healthy adults to estimate repertoire size and the extent of clonotype sharing between individuals. To increase sequencing depth and limit assay-specific biases, different laboratories used diverse techniques to prepare libraries and sequence TCR repertoires. Leukapheresis yielded between about 0.9 and 10 billion PBMCs per donor. The full study reports these points: Even with the large sequencing depth, rarefaction of the sorted-subset datasets indicated that sequencing was incomplete. Higher generation probabilities were observed for clonotypes shared by all four sorted-subset donors than for non-shared clonotypes. Pairwise subsampling led to the expectation that sequencing depth would affect the degree of clonotype sharing among donors. Larger estimated clonotype richness was generally found for naive subsets than for memory subsets. Only blood was sampled, and tissue TCR repertoires likely differ from those in blood. When a few donors were compared, the shared fraction of clonotypes was about 5.4% for naive CD4, about 4% for naive CD8, 2.3% for memory CD4, and roughly 0.43% for memory CD8. Because the study included a small number of donors, the genetic and exposure-history diversity represented was limited.

The donors were healthy, HIV-negative adults who had no recently reported acute infections or vaccinations. All donors were Caucasian adults living in Nashville, Tennessee, USA. Magnetic negative selection was used to enrich CD4+ T cells, after which naive cells were positively selected on CD45RA and the negative fraction became the memory subset. Blood was obtained by leukapheresis, after which PBMCs were separated by Ficoll-Histopaque density gradient centrifugation and cryopreserved in liquid nitrogen vapor phase. Analytical flow cytometry was used to check the purity and quantity of every magnetically sorted T cell population. From each sorted fraction, genomic DNA was isolated and quantified by UV absorbance on a Nanodrop 2000c. With respect to this clone: What this receptor recognizes is not known. There are no base qualities to consult, and no much larger clone falls within one base.

TCR CDR3 regions were amplified from genomic DNA by multiplex PCR using the deep immunoSEQ assay. Extracted genomic DNA from each cell subset was spread evenly across all wells of several immunoSEQ 96-well plates, with each plate serving as a replicate. For sorted subsets, roughly 200 ng of genomic DNA, equivalent to around 29,000 T cell genomes, went into each replicate PCR. Purified libraries were measured with a Qubit 3.0 fluorometer, size-checked on a Bioanalyzer 2100, and measured again with the KAPA Library Quantification kit. Every immunoSEQ 96-well plate was sequenced on a separate single-read 150-cycle Illumina NextSeq 550 flow cell. The source study handled its data this way. Because the immunoSEQ output included only junctional sequences and no quality scores, the filtering could not be the same as the filtering used for full-length reads. Sequences were annotated with PyIR, a Python wrapper for IgBLAST v1.9, and V/J genes and CDR3 were assigned using IMGT germline references. Any read was removed if the V/J assignment was weak (E-value above 1e-6), the CDR3 was missing, or the read contained stop codons, out-of-frame junctions, or ambiguous translated residues. V3J clonotypes were defined by identical inferred V gene, J gene, and CDR3 amino acid sequence. Percentage overlap between repertoires was calculated by dividing the number of shared unique clonotypes by the size of the smaller repertoire. Richness of each repertoire was evaluated using RTK rarefaction, the Chao1 estimator, and Recon v2.1 estimates of unobserved clonotypes. OLGA was used to compute generation probabilities for all TCRbeta clonotypes that the gDNA method yielded from a handful of donors. Held by TCRdb, this immuneACCESS table contains in-frame sequences only and omits some clones. Under half of the omission traces to an unresolved V gene where checked; the cause of the rest is unknown. V and J calls plus clone size are reproduced from that table; the DNA served to infer D and trimming. The sample table contains some 1,100,000 clones; only one count was recorded for approximately 78% of them. Under 0.65% of the sample is in the top ten clones.

The sequenced sample was memory CD4+ T cells from PBMCs. The sample's cell subset or site, from its label and the paper: CD45RA-negative fraction. The TCR was taken from a man aged 18-30 years in good health. Some clones in this sample may be carry-over from other donors' samples.

The nucleotides read TGTGCCAGCGGGATGGGCACCGGATTTTCTAATGAGCAGTTCTTC. Translation gives CASGMGTGFSNEQFF. The chain couples TRBV7-3 to TRBJ2-1, with the D gene not clear enough to name. From its cysteine to its phenylalanine, the CDR3 spans 15 amino acids. Only the CDR3 DNA stays, 45 bases, in frame from base 1. CDR1 and CDR2 (SGHTA, FQGTGA) derive from the germline V gene. The junction shows trimming of 8 bases on V and 7 bases on J, plus 21 bases between the germline ends.